This note documents a single TCR beta chain sequence. The antigen remains undetermined. The assay was immunoSEQ multiplex PCR, and TCRdb's table has in-frame clones only and misses some. The data show roughly 60,000 clones, roughly nine tenths seen once. Germline loops: CDR1 SEHNR, CDR2 FQNEAQ (reference sequence). There are 15 residues in the CDR3. Germline trimming cut 5 bases from V and 3 bases from J; bases unmatched to any gene: 6. The entry originates in a study of cytomegalovirus exposure and HLA in healthy donors. Points from the study as a whole: The finding came from a later analysis; first-cohort TCR clusters tended to co-occur in the approximately 120 validation repertoires.

This TCR was sampled from a woman aged 25 to 39 in good health and CMV-seronegative. The sequenced sample was PBMCs. The chain uses TRBV7-9 and TRBJ2-7, with TRBD2 matching over 11 bases. DNA of the CDR3: TGTGCCAGCAGCCGGGGACTAGCGGAAATCTACGAGCAGTACTTC. The encoded protein is CASSRGLAEIYEQYF.